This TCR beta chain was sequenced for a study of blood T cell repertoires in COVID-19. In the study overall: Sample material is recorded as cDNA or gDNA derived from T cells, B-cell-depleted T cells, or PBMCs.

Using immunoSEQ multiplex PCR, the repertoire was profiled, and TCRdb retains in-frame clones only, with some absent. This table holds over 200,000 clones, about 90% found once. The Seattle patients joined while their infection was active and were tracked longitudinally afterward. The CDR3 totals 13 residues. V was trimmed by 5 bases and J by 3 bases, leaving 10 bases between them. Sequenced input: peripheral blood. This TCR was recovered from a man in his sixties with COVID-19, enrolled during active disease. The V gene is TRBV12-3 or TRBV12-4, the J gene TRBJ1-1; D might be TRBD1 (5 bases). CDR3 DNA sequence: TGTGCCAGCAGTAAAGACAGCGACACTGAAGCTTTCTTT. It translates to CASSKDSDTEAFF.